Listed here is a single TCR beta chain. Repertoires were generated with immunoSEQ multiplex PCR, while TCRdb's copy carries only in-frame clones and drops some. The repertoire holds 65,000 to 80,000 clones, with around 84% as singletons. V lost 0 bases and J lost 7, with 12 bases in between. Germline V CDR1 and CDR2: SGHTA, FQGTGA. CDR3 length: 14 residues. The data were obtained in a study of OX40 agonist ivuxolimab in advanced cancers. Study in general: Therapy given before enrollment (anti-PD-1, anti-PD-L1 or anti-CTLA-4) was allowed, and around 44% had some.

The gene calls are TRBV7-3 and TRBJ1-2; possible D gene TRBD1, 5 bases. This sequence was found in an adult with an advanced solid tumor such as melanoma, head and neck, liver or kidney cancer. The specimen comprised CD4+ or CD8+ T cells sorted from blood, sampled in a trial of the OX40 agonist ivuxolimab. In nucleotides, the CDR3 is TGTGCCAGCAGCTTAACAGCAGGGAGTGGTGGCTACACCTTC. It is translated as CASSLTAGSGGYTF.